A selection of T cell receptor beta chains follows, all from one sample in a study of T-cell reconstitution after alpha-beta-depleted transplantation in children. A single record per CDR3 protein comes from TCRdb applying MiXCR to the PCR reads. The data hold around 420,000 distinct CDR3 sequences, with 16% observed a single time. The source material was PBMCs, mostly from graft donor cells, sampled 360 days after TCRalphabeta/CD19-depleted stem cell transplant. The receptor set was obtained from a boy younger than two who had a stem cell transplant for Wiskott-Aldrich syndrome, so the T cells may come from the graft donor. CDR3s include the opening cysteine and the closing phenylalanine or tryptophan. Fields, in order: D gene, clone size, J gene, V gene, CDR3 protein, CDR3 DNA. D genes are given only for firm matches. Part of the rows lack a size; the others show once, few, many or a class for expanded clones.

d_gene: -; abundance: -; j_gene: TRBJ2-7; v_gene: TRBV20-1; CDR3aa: CSANRDFSYEQYF; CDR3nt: TGCAGTGCTAACCGGGACTTCTCCTACGAGCAGTACTTC
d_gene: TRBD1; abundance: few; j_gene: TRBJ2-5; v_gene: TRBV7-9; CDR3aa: CASTNTGGRETQYF; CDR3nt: TGTGCCAGCACCAACACAGGGGGCCGAGAGACCCAGTACTTC
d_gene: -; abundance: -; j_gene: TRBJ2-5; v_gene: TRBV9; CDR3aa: CASSALGGGETQYF; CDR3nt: TGTGCCAGCAGCGCCCTCGGAGGGGGGGAGACCCAGTACTTC
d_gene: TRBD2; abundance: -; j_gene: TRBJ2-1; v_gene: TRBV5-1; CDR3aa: CASSMTGLAGVEQFF; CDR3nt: TGCGCCAGCAGCATGACGGGACTAGCGGGAGTTGAGCAGTTCTTC
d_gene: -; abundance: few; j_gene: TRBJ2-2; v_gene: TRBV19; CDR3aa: CASSMLHFGFNTGELFF; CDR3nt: TGTGCCAGTAGTATGCTACATTTCGGATTCAACACCGGGGAGCTGTTTTTT
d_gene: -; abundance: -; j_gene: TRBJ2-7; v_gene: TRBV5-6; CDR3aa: CASSLRGQYEQYF; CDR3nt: TGTGCCAGCAGCTTGCGGGGACAATACGAGCAGTACTTC
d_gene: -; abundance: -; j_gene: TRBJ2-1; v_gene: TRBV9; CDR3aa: CASSSPPGLSASSYNEQFF; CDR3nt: TGTGCCAGCAGCTCCCCTCCGGGCCTTAGCGCAAGCTCCTACAATGAGCAGTTCTTC
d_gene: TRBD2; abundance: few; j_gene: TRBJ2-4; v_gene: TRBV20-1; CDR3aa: CSARDIGLAGGGKAKNIQYF; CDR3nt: TGCAGTGCTAGAGATATCGGGCTAGCGGGAGGCGGAAAAGCCAAAAACATTCAGTACTTC
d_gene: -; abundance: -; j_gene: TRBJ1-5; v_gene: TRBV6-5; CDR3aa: CASSYAGTPNQPQHF; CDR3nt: TGTGCCAGCAGTTACGCTGGGACACCGAATCAGCCCCAGCATTTT
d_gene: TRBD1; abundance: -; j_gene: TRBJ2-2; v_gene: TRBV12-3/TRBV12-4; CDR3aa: CASRQLGQAFNTGELFF; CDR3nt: TGTGCCAGCAGACAACTAGGACAGGCCTTTAACACCGGGGAGCTGTTTTTT
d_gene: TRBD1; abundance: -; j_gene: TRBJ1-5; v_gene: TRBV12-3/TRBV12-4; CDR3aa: CASRSSGTGYQPQHF; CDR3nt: TGTGCCAGCAGGAGCTCCGGGACAGGGTACCAGCCCCAGCATTTT
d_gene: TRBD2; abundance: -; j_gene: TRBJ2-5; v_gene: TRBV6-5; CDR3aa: CAMFGGSAGEEETQYF; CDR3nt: TGTGCCATGTTTGGGGGATCAGCGGGAGAAGAAGAGACCCAGTACTTC
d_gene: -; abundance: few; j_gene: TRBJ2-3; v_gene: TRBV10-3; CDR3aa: CAISESWGNTQYF; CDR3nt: TGTGCCATCAGTGAGTCGTGGGGAAATACGCAGTATTTT
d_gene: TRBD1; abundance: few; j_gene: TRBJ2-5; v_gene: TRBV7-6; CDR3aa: CASSQRQGPIQETQYF; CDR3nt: TGTGCCAGCAGCCAAAGACAGGGCCCGATCCAAGAGACCCAGTACTTC
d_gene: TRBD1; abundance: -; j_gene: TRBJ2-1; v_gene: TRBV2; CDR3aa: CASSQQGGQFF; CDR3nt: TGTGCCAGCAGTCAACAGGGGGGTCAGTTCTTC
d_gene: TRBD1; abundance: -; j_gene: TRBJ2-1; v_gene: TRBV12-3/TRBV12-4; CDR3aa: CASIPQGAYNEQFF; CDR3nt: TGTGCCAGCATTCCACAGGGGGCGTACAATGAGCAGTTCTTC
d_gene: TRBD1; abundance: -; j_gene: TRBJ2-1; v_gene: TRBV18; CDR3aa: CACKRTGTQSEQFF; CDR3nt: TGTGCCTGTAAGCGGACAGGGACTCAGAGTGAGCAGTTCTTC
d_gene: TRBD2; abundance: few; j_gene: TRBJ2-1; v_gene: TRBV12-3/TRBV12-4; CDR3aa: CASSLWRGGDEQFF; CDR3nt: TGTGCCAGCAGTTTATGGCGGGGGGGCGATGAGCAGTTCTTC
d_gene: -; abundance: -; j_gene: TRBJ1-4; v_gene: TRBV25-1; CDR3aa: CASSENRATPGGEKLFF; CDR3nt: TGTGCCAGCAGTGAAAACAGGGCTACCCCTGGCGGGGAAAAACTGTTTTTT
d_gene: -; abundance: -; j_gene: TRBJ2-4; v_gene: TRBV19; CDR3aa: CASKPTGTGGNIQYF; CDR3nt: TGTGCCAGTAAACCCACCGGGACCGGCGGAAACATTCAGTACTTC
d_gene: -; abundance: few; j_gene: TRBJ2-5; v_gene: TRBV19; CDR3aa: CATSYGQHLQETQYF; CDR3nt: TGTGCCACTTCATACGGTCAGCATTTACAAGAGACCCAGTACTTC
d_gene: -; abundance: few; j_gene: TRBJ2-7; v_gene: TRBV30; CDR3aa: CAWSGATYEQYF; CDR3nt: TGTGCCTGGAGTGGTGCTACCTACGAGCAGTACTTC